This TCR beta chain was identified in a study of brain T cells in children with intractable seizures. Only in-frame clones appear in the TCRdb table, and some are missing; sequencing was by immunoSEQ multiplex PCR. This table holds around 80,000 clones, under 95% found once. The V gene lost 7 bases and the J gene lost 3 bases, with 10 bases spanning the gap. CDR3 length equals 13 residues. Here the sequenced sample was peripheral blood, taken at surgery. The sequence derives from a girl aged 2-15 years with Rasmussen encephalitis and intractable seizures. The chain combines TRBV12-3 or TRBV12-4 with TRBJ1-5, with a possible D match to TRBD1 (6 bases). The CDR3 loop is CASNQGFNQPQHF. As DNA, the CDR3 is TGTGCCAGCAATCAGGGGTTCAATCAGCCCCAGCATTTT.